A single TCR beta chain is shown here with its context. What it recognizes is unknown. These data come from a study of identical twins. Template switching added a universal primer binding site, and final cDNA carried unique molecular identifiers. MiXCR, applied by TCRdb to the 5' RACE reads, yields one record per CDR3 protein. The data hold about 1.7 million distinct CDR3 sequences, with about 32% observed a single time. Study-level results: An excess of low generation probability was shown by twin-shared out-of-frame alpha sequences. Insertion counts were lower in abundant cord blood beta clonotypes, a trend that memory repertoires did not show.

V gave up 4 bases and J gave up 7 bases, with 11 bases separating them. Germline-derived CDR1 and CDR2 are LGHDT and YNNKEL (reference sequence). CDR3 size: 14 residues. The sample consisted of cord blood. V is TRBV3-1 and J is TRBJ1-6; D not certain. This sequence originates from a newborn girl in good health. CDR3: CASSPPTVNSPLHF. CDR3 bases: TGTGCCAGCAGCCCACCGACGGTGAATTCACCCCTCCACTTT.